A single sample is the source of the 21 T cell receptor beta chains below, sequenced in a study of T cell responses to AZD1222 COVID-19 vaccine. Here immunoSEQ multiplex PCR was the method, and the copy in TCRdb shows in-frame clones only, minus some. The repertoire has roughly 180,000 clones, about 91% of them found once; the top ten carry 1.9%. The specimen comprised peripheral blood, sampled on day 0 of AZD1222 vaccination. These receptor sequences come from an adult in good health.

The V call is TRBV25-1, the J call TRBJ1-6; a possible D gene is TRBD1 (5 bases). The germline V gene encodes CDR1 MGHDK and CDR2 SYGVNS. The CDR3 has 17 amino acids. Trimming removed 1 base at V and 0 bases at J, with 10 bases between. CDR3 sequence: CASSESTGLSYNSPLHF. The CDR3 nucleotides read TGTGCCAGCAGTGAATCTACAGGCCTCTCCTATAATTCACCCCTCCACTTT.

This chain links TRBV30 with TRBJ2-2; 11 bases line up with TRBD2. J lost 8 bases, V lost 5 bases, and 7 bases had no gene match. Germline CDR1 is GTSNPN and CDR2 is SVGIG (reference sequence). CDR3 length: 14 residues. CDR3 residues: CAWQLAGVRGELFF. DNA for the CDR3: TGTGCCTGGCAACTAGCGGGGGTACGGGGGGAGCTGTTTTTT.

V and J are TRBV28 and TRBJ1-3; D not resolved. Trimming took 3 bases from V and 4 from J, leaving 16 bases between them. The V gene's germline CDR1 is MDHEN and CDR2 SYDVKM. This CDR3 spans 16 amino acids. The CDR3 nucleotides are TGTGCCAGCAGTTTCGGATTTTCCGTAGGGGGAAACACCATATATTTT. Its protein product is CASSFGFSVGGNTIYF.

The chain uses TRBV29-1 and TRBJ2-3; 8 bases line up with TRBD2. Trimming cost V 8 bases and J 6 bases; bases outside gene matches: 7. Germline V lookup: CDR1 SQVTM, CDR2 ANQGSEA. The length of the CDR3 is 12 residues. This chain's CDR3 is CSFLTSVDTQYF. The DNA of the CDR3 is TGCAGCTTTCTGACTAGCGTGGATACGCAGTATTTT.

About this clone itself: In the same sample, other DNA sequences code for this CDR3. The V and J genes are TRBV5-1 and TRBJ2-3; TRBD1 aligns across 9 bases. Germline lookup yields CDR1 SGHRS and CDR2 YFSETQ. The CDR3 is 14 amino acids. Trimming took 4 bases from V and 4 from J; bases not matched to a gene: 4. The CDR3 sequence is CASSPTGGSDTQYF. In DNA, the CDR3 is TGCGCCAGCAGCCCTACAGGGGGCTCAGATACGCAGTATTTT.

The chain employs TRBV5-4 and TRBJ1-1; D remains unclear. The CDR3 runs to 14 residues. The germline V gene encodes CDR1 SGHNT and CDR2 YYREEE (reference sequence). V gave up 3 bases and J gave up 1 base, with 10 bases separating them. The CDR3 DNA follows: TGTGCCAGCAGCTCGGGTGAACGGAACACTGAAGCTTTCTTT. Its translation is CASSSGERNTEAFF. The whole variable domain, filled in from reference TRBV5-4 and TRBJ1-1, reads ETGVTQSPTHLIKTRGQQVTLRCSSQSGHNTVSWYQQALGQGPQFIFQYYREEENGRGNFPPRFSGLQFPNYSSELNVNALELDDSALYLCASSSGERNTEAFFGQGTRLTVV.

This chain connects TRBV6-1 to TRBJ1-5; the D is unclear. The CDR3 sequence is 18 residues long. V lost 1 base to trimming and J lost 0 bases, with 16 bases between them. The germline V gene has CDR1 MNHNS and CDR2 SASEGT. In nucleotides, the CDR3 is TGTGCCAGCAGTGAAGGAGCAGGAGGAGGTATTAGCAATCAGCCCCAGCATTTT. This encodes CASSEGAGGGISNQPQHF.

V and J are TRBV6-2 or TRBV6-3 and TRBJ2-3; D is perhaps TRBD1 (6 bases). The CDR3 has 15 residues. The V and J ends lost 6 bases and 5 bases respectively, with 18 bases between them. Germline values: CDR1 MNHEY, CDR2 SVGEGT. The CDR3: CASSALPIRGDTQYF. CDR3 nucleotides: TGTGCCAGCAGCGCCCTCCCTATCAGGGGAGATACGCAGTATTTT.

The chain employs TRBV5-6 and TRBJ2-3; tentatively, D is TRBD1 or TRBD2 (6 bases each). This CDR3 contains 17 residues. V was trimmed by 2 bases and J by 4 bases, leaving 20 bases between them. Germline V gene lookup returns CDR1 SGHDT and CDR2 YYEEEE. This chain's CDR3 is CASSFKGSLGGPDTQYF. CDR3 nucleotides: TGTGCCAGCAGCTTCAAAGGGAGCCTGGGGGGCCCAGATACGCAGTATTTT.

V usage is TRBV16 and J usage is TRBJ1-5; no reliable D call. The V gene's germline CDR1 is KGHSY and CDR2 FQNENV. This CDR3 has 15 residues. V was pared by 0 bases and J by 0 bases, with 6 bases between. CDR3 amino acids: CASSQSTLSNQPQHF. The CDR3 coding sequence is TGTGCCAGCAGCCAATCGACACTTAGCAATCAGCCCCAGCATTTT.

In nucleotides, the CDR3 is TGTGCCTGGAGTTGGTTGAGGAACACTGAAGCTTTCTTT. It codes for CAWSWLRNTEAFF. The chain combines TRBV30 with TRBJ1-1; no clear D. Germline V gene sequence: CDR1 GTSNPN, CDR2 SVGIG (reference sequence). Trimming took off 2 bases at V and 1 base at J, with 8 bases between the two ends. CDR3 length equals 13 residues.

The chain combines TRBV10-3 with TRBJ2-1, with 12 bases matching TRBD2. Germline V CDR1 and CDR2: ENHRY, SYGVKD. The CDR3 covers 18 residues. The V segment lost 6 bases and the J segment 6 bases; nucleotides outside the gene matches: 15. The DNA of the CDR3 is TGTGCCATCAGAACCGGGACTAGCGGGCCACCCGGCGGCAATGAGCAGTTCTTC. Translating it yields CAIRTGTSGPPGGNEQFF.

The V call is TRBV7-2, the J call TRBJ1-3, with D maybe TRBD1 (6 bases). The CDR3 loop spans 16 amino acids. Trimming pared 1 base from V and 3 bases from J, leaving 13 bases between. The germline CDR1 and CDR2 sequences are SGHTA and FQGNSA. CDR3 amino acids: CASSLVGGRHGNTIYF. The CDR3 DNA is TGTGCCAGCAGCTTAGTAGGGGGGCGTCATGGAAACACCATATATTTT.

The chain combines TRBV9 with TRBJ2-3; D is ambiguous. The V end was cut by 3 bases, the J end by 0 bases, with 5 bases between. The CDR3 contains 13 residues. The V gene's germline CDR1 is SGDLS and CDR2 YYNGEE. CDR3 nucleotides: TGTGCCAGCAGCGGCTGGAGCACAGATACGCAGTATTTT. Encoded protein: CASSGWSTDTQYF.

CDR3 in DNA: TGTGCCAGCAGACGTAACAGGGGCCCTGAAGCTTTCTTT. The encoded protein is CASRRNRGPEAFF. The chain is built from TRBV7-9 and TRBJ1-1; 7 nucleotides line up with TRBD1. Germline CDR1 SEHNR, CDR2 FQNEAQ (reference sequence). Trimming removed 6 bases from V and 6 bases from J; junction bases left unmatched: 7. CDR3 length equals 13 residues.

The chain is built from TRBV10-3 and TRBJ2-1; perhaps TRBD1 as D (6 bases). V lost 2 bases and J lost 4, with 9 bases in between. The CDR3 runs 14 residues. Germline CDR1 reads ENHRY; CDR2 reads SYGVKD. In DNA, the CDR3 is TGTGCCATCAGTGAGCTAGGGGGATACAATGAGCAGTTCTTC. Its protein product is CAISELGGYNEQFF.

This chain joins TRBV13 and TRBJ1-1; possibly TRBD1 for D (6 bases). The CDR3 runs to 13 residues. Trimming pared 5 bases from V and 1 base from J, leaving 8 bases between. Germline CDR1 PRHDT, CDR2 FYEKMQ (reference sequence). CDR3 protein: CASSLDRNTEAFF. Here the CDR3 DNA reads TGTGCCAGCAGCCTGGACAGGAACACTGAAGCTTTCTTT. Using reference TRBV13 and TRBJ1-1 for the parts outside the CDR3, the full variable domain is AAGVIQSPRHLIKEKRETATLKCYPIPRHDTVYWYQQGPGQDPQFLISFYEKMQSDKGSIPDRFSAQQFSDYHSELNMSSLELGDSALYFCASSLDRNTEAFFGQGTRLTVV.

The chain has TRBV5-5 and TRBJ1-2; the D gene is possibly TRBD1 (5 bases). Per germline, CDR1 SGHKS and CDR2 YYEKEE (reference sequence). The CDR3 spans 13 residues. V was cut by 4 bases and J by 4 bases, with 11 bases left in between. The CDR3 loop is CASSAWGGYGYTF. The CDR3 bases are TGTGCCAGCAGCGCCTGGGGGGGCTATGGCTACACCTTC.

The V and J genes are TRBV4-1 and TRBJ1-2, with 8 bases identical to TRBD1. The J segment lost 3 bases and the V segment lost 1 base, leaving 7 bases of the junction unmatched. The CDR3 is made up of 16 amino acids. Germline-derived CDR1 and CDR2 are MGHRA and YSYEKL. CDR3 nucleotide sequence: TGCGCCAGCAGCCAAGTCCCGGGACAGGCAGACTATGGCTACACCTTC. This gives the protein CASSQVPGQADYGYTF.

The chain uses TRBV9 and TRBJ1-2, with 7 bases that match TRBD1. V was pared by 2 bases and J by 1 base, with 11 bases of the junction left unmatched. From germline, CDR1 is SGDLS and CDR2 YYNGEE. The CDR3 runs to 17 residues. The CDR3 sequence is CASSVGTRDSLNYGYTF. In DNA form, the CDR3 reads TGTGCCAGCAGCGTGGGCACCCGGGACAGCCTTAACTATGGCTACACCTTC.

The chain carries TRBV7-9 and TRBJ2-5; D unresolved. In germline, CDR1 is SEHNR, CDR2 FQNEAQ (reference sequence). The V and J ends lost 1 base and 4 bases respectively, with 10 bases between them. This CDR3 has 14 residues. CDR3 amino acids: CASSLESGIETQYF. The CDR3 DNA is TGTGCCAGCAGCTTAGAATCTGGGATAGAGACCCAGTACTTC.